The source of this T cell receptor (beta chain) is a study of graft-versus-host responses after intestinal transplantation. Study in general: Each of the recipients got a multivisceral, liver-intestinal, or isolated intestinal transplant.

Produced via immunoSEQ multiplex PCR; TCRdb's table is partial and in-frame only. The table shows about 85,000 clones, with approximately 82% occurring only once. The CDR3 contains 12 residues. V lost 3 bases and J 6 bases, leaving 7 bases between the germline ends. CDR1 SGHTS and CDR2 YDEGEE come from the germline V gene. Study-wide results and limits: Recipient marrow harbored GvH clones, some of which surfaced first in ileum or blood. In patients with graft-donor T cell macrochimerism, allograft graft-versus-host to host-versus-graft clonal ratios were high.

About this clone: Its antigen remains unidentified.

The origin of this receptor is a human donor who received an intestinal transplant. The sample consisted of unstimulated CD4+ T cells sorted from spleen or lymph node cells, taken before intestinal transplant. This chain links TRBV5-8 with TRBJ2-1; D gene uncertain. In DNA form, the CDR3 reads TGTGCCAGCAGCTCAGAGGTCAATGAGCAGTTCTTC. Protein: CASSSEVNEQFF.